These 24 T cell receptor beta chains originate from one sample sequenced in a study of blood T cell repertoires in COVID-19. Libraries were prepared by immunoSEQ multiplex PCR; TCRdb keeps only in-frame clonotypes and omits some of them. The table includes roughly 180,000 clones, about 82% detected once. Sequencing was carried out using PBMCs or T cells enriched from blood (not recorded which). These receptor sequences come from a woman aged 25 to 45 who had recovered from COVID-19.

The chain uses TRBV29-1 and TRBJ1-2; possible D gene TRBD1, 5 bases. V shed 1 base and J shed 1 base, with 22 bases lying between them. CDR3 size: 18 residues. The V gene's germline CDR1 is SQVTM and CDR2 ANQGSEA. The CDR3 protein is CSVEVTSPLRGVNYGYTF. The CDR3 DNA is TGCAGCGTTGAAGTGACCTCACCCCTCCGGGGGGTTAACTATGGCTACACCTTC.

V is TRBV11-2 and J is TRBJ2-7, with 9 bases lining up with TRBD2. V was pared by 2 bases and J by 4 bases, with 6 bases of the junction left unmatched. Germline V gene data show CDR1 as SGHAT and CDR2 as FQNNGV. This CDR3 contains 15 residues. The CDR3 reads CASSLLTSGIYEQYF. CDR3 coding DNA: TGTGCCAGCAGCTTATTGACTAGCGGTATTTACGAGCAGTACTTC.

As DNA, the CDR3 is TGTGCCAGTAGTATCGGGGGACAGGTGGCCTATGGCTACACCTTC. Encoded protein: CASSIGGQVAYGYTF. The V and J genes are TRBV19 and TRBJ1-2, with 8 bases matching TRBD1. There are 15 residues in the CDR3. Germline trimming cut 3 bases from V and 4 bases from J; bases unmatched to any gene: 7. Germline CDR1 and CDR2: LNHDA and SQIVND (reference sequence). The entire variable domain, with the rest obtained from reference TRBV19 and TRBJ1-2, is as follows: DGGITQSPKYLFRKEGQNVTLSCEQNLNHDAMYWYRQDPGQGLRLIYYSQIVNDFQKGDIAEGYSVSREKKESFPLTVTSAQKNPTAFYLCASSIGGQVAYGYTFGSGTRLTVV.

The rearrangement joins TRBV19 to TRBJ2-3; 12 bases map to TRBD2. J was trimmed by 4 bases and V by 4 bases; bases with no gene match: 9. The V gene's germline CDR1 is LNHDA and CDR2 SQIVND (reference sequence). This CDR3 has 17 residues. The CDR3 nucleotides are TGTGCCAGTAGTAAGTCCCCTAGCGGGAGGGCCCCAGATACGCAGTATTTT. It specifies CASSKSPSGRAPDTQYF. The full variable domain, in which reference TRBV19 and TRBJ2-3 provide the parts outside the CDR3, is DGGITQSPKYLFRKEGQNVTLSCEQNLNHDAMYWYRQDPGQGLRLIYYSQIVNDFQKGDIAEGYSVSREKKESFPLTVTSAQKNPTAFYLCASSKSPSGRAPDTQYFGPGTRLTVL.

V usage is TRBV27 and J usage is TRBJ2-7; the D gene is possibly TRBD1 (5 bases). Germline CDR1 MNHEY, CDR2 SMNVEV (reference sequence). The CDR3 runs 14 residues. The V and J ends lost 3 bases and 2 bases respectively, with 11 bases between them. The DNA for the CDR3 is TGTGCCAGCAGTTTGGGGCAGGGTGCCTACGAGCAGTACTTC. It translates to CASSLGQGAYEQYF.

The chain is built from TRBV6-5 and TRBJ2-7, with TRBD1 matching 10 bases. This CDR3 comprises 14 residues. Germline loops: CDR1 MNHEY, CDR2 SVGAGI. V dropped 6 bases and J dropped 6; count of bases not matched to a gene: 8. The CDR3 here is CASSGTGVSGEQYF. As DNA, the CDR3 is TGTGCCAGCAGCGGGACAGGGGTTTCAGGCGAGCAGTACTTC.

The DNA of the CDR3 is TGTGCCAGCAGTTATGCGTCCATAACCACAGATACGCAGTATTTT. Amino acid sequence: CASSYASITTDTQYF. The rearrangement uses TRBV6-5 and TRBJ2-3; no firm D call. Germline values: CDR1 MNHEY, CDR2 SVGAGI. The CDR3 spans 15 residues. V was shortened by 3 bases and J by 2 bases, with 12 bases between the two germline ends.

The chain combines TRBV7-2 with TRBJ2-5; D not resolved. CDR1 and CDR2 (germline): SGHTA, FQGNSA. The CDR3 contains 14 residues. The V and J ends lost 1 base and 3 bases respectively, with 9 bases between them. The DNA of the CDR3 is TGTGCCAGCAGCTTAGTTTCTCCGGAAGAGACCCAGTACTTC. This codes for CASSLVSPEETQYF.

This rearrangement joins TRBV6-5 to TRBJ2-7; no definite D call. Germline lookup yields CDR1 MNHEY and CDR2 SVGAGI. This CDR3 has 14 amino acids. Trimming removed 2 bases at V and 0 bases at J, with 8 bases between. As DNA, the CDR3 is TGTGCCAGCAGTTACGAAAGCTACTCCTACGAGCAGTACTTC. Translated: CASSYESYSYEQYF.

This chain uses TRBV2 with TRBJ1-6, with 7 bases that match TRBD1. The CDR3 length is 15 residues. The germline CDR1 and CDR2 sequences are SNHLY and FYNNEI. Unmatched junction bases numbered 6, after V lost 8 bases and J lost 2 bases. CDR3 sequence: CASLTGLPYNSPLHF. The CDR3 DNA follows: TGTGCCAGCTTGACAGGGTTGCCCTATAATTCACCCCTCCACTTT.

The CDR3: CATSRDRTGAQEPQHF. The CDR3 DNA follows: TGTGCCACCAGCAGAGATAGGACAGGGGCCCAGGAGCCCCAGCATTTT. The chain links TRBV15 to TRBJ1-5; 9 nucleotides match TRBD1. After removal of 0 bases from V and 8 bases from J, the junction contained 8 bases not matched to a gene. The CDR3 has 16 residues. Per germline, CDR1 LNHNV and CDR2 YYDKDF (reference sequence).

The chain has TRBV7-9 and TRBJ2-1; 7 bases line up with TRBD2. With 5 bases clipped from V and 2 bases from J, the junction kept 6 bases outside the gene matches. Germline CDR1 and CDR2: SEHNR and FQNEAQ (reference sequence). The CDR3 consists of 15 residues. Here the CDR3 reads CASSPRGEAYNEQFF. The CDR3, as DNA: TGTGCCAGCAGCCCCCGGGGGGAGGCCTACAATGAGCAGTTCTTC.

This rearrangement joins TRBV7-9 to TRBJ2-5; 9 bases align to TRBD1. There are 16 residues in the CDR3. Germline V gene sequence: CDR1 SEHNR, CDR2 FQNEAQ (reference sequence). The ends lost 3 bases at V and 5 bases at J; junction bases unmatched: 10. CDR3 residues: CASSFPDRGLRETQYF. DNA of the CDR3: TGTGCCAGCAGCTTCCCGGACAGGGGCCTTCGGGAGACCCAGTACTTC.

The genes are TRBV25-1 and TRBJ2-1; no clear D. V was cut by 3 bases and J by 3 bases, with 6 bases left in between. This CDR3 is 13 amino acids long. Germline V gives CDR1 MGHDK, CDR2 SYGVNS. This chain's CDR3 is CASSDFYYNEQFF. The CDR3 DNA is TGTGCCAGCAGTGATTTCTACTACAATGAGCAGTTCTTC.

J is TRBJ2-7 and V is TRBV19; 8 bases map to TRBD1. Looked up from germline, CDR1 is LNHDA and CDR2 is SQIVND (reference sequence). The CDR3 loop spans 14 amino acids. The V segment lost 8 bases and the J segment 9 bases; nucleotides outside the gene matches: 15. CDR3 amino acids: CASSPDRTGRGQYF. CDR3 DNA: TGTGCCAGTTCCCCCGACCGGACAGGGCGGGGGCAGTACTTC.

The V call is TRBV19, the J call TRBJ2-5; D gene ambiguous. V gave up 4 bases and J gave up 0 bases, with 9 bases separating them. CDR1 is LNHDA, CDR2 SQIVND, per germline (reference sequence). There are 14 residues in the CDR3. CDR3 DNA sequence: TGTGCCAGTAGTACCACACCTTACCAAGAGACCCAGTACTTC. Translated, it gives CASSTTPYQETQYF.

This sequence joins TRBV2 and TRBJ1-4; D may be TRBD1 (5 bases). This CDR3 is 14 amino acids long. Trimming shortened V by 8 bases and J by 4 bases, and 14 bases separated the two germline ends. Per the germline V gene, CDR1 is SNHLY and CDR2 is FYNNEI. The CDR3 coding sequence is TGTGCCAGCTCTGAGTCGGGGGTTAATGAAAAACTGTTTTTT. The encoded protein is CASSESGVNEKLFF.

This chain uses TRBV5-1 with TRBJ2-1; 7 bases align to TRBD2. The CDR3 spans 15 residues. In germline, CDR1 is SGHRS, CDR2 YFSETQ. The V and J ends lost 4 bases and 9 bases, in that order; junction bases with no gene match: 13. The CDR3 sequence: CASSPGGGRAFEQFF. DNA for the CDR3: TGCGCCAGCAGCCCTGGGGGTGGGAGGGCCTTTGAGCAGTTCTTC.

To note about this clone: The same CDR3 is also encoded by other DNA sequences in this sample. This chain connects TRBV2 to TRBJ2-1; 7 positions agree with TRBD2. The CDR3 spans 14 residues. Trimming removed 4 bases from V and 0 bases from J; junction bases left unmatched: 0. Germline-derived CDR1 and CDR2 are SNHLY and FYNNEI. CDR3 bases: TGTGCCAGCAGTGGGACTAGCTCCTACAATGAGCAGTTCTTC. This gives the protein CASSGTSSYNEQFF.

This clone was seen only once. The rearrangement links TRBV25-1 to TRBJ2-7, with D possibly being TRBD1 (5 bases). The CDR3 extends over 14 amino acids. V lost 7 bases, J lost 0 bases, and 13 bases lay in between. CDR1 MGHDK and CDR2 SYGVNS come from the germline V gene. CDR3 protein: CASTKGSSSYEQYF. DNA of the CDR3: TGTGCCAGCACCAAGGGGTCAAGCTCCTACGAGCAGTACTTC.

This clone came up once. The chain links TRBV10-3 to TRBJ2-7; 10 bases are a match to TRBD2. Looked up from germline, CDR1 is ENHRY and CDR2 is SYGVKD. This CDR3 is 14 amino acids long. J lost 3 bases, V lost 8 bases, and 7 bases had no gene match. The CDR3 DNA follows: TGTGCCATCTCTAGCGGGGGATTTCTCTACGAGCAGTACTTC. This sequence encodes CAISSGGFLYEQYF.

This clone occurred a few times. V gene TRBV2 combines with J gene TRBJ2-7; possible D gene TRBD2, 5 bases. Trimming removed 8 bases from V and 4 bases from J, with 9 bases in between. The CDR3 totals 11 residues. Germline V gene data show CDR1 as SNHLY and CDR2 as FYNNEI. Here the CDR3 reads CASLGDYEQYF. CDR3 bases: TGTGCCAGCCTGGGAGATTACGAGCAGTACTTC.

This clone appeared a few times. The chain combines TRBV4-2 with TRBJ2-7, with TRBD1 identical over 10 bases. Losses at the gene ends were 0 bases for V and 4 bases for J; bases not matched to a gene: 12. The CDR3 contains 18 residues. The germline V gene encodes CDR1 LGHNA and CDR2 YNFKEQ. DNA of the CDR3: TGTGCCAGCAGCCAAGACTGGGCCGGGACAGGGGATGGGTACGAGCAGTACTTC. Its translation: CASSQDWAGTGDGYEQYF.

The J gene is TRBJ2-1, the V gene TRBV5-1; 8 bases fit TRBD2. The germline V gene has CDR1 SGHRS and CDR2 YFSETQ. The CDR3 has 13 residues. V was pared by 7 bases and J by 7 bases, with 7 bases of the junction left unmatched. The CDR3 loop is CASRIAGTNEQFF. As DNA, the CDR3 is TGCGCCAGCCGAATAGCGGGAACTAATGAGCAGTTCTTC.